The 21 T cell receptor beta chains below all came from one sample that was sequenced in a study of prognosis after radiotherapy for stage I lung cancer. The genomic DNA TCR beta CDR3 region underwent two rounds of multiplex PCR. First-round PCR, the initial amplification, used primers specific to each TRBV and TRBJ gene. MiXCR, applied by TCRdb to the multiplex PCR reads, yields one record per CDR3 protein. The table includes 13,000 to 15,000 distinct CDR3 sequences, 28% detected once. The sequences come from PBMCs, collected before or after stereotactic body radiation therapy (not recorded which). The source is a donor aged 50 or older with non-small cell lung cancer.

The chain has TRBV27 and TRBJ2-1, with 8 bases aligning to TRBD2. V lost 6 bases, J lost 12 bases, and 22 bases stayed unmatched. Germline V gives CDR1 MNHEY, CDR2 SMNVEV (reference sequence). The length of the CDR3 is 17 residues. The CDR3 bases are TGTGCCAGCAGAACACCCGGTGGACTACCGGGAGGGGGGGGGCAGTTCTTC. Protein product: CASRTPGGLPGGGGQFF.

This clonotype was seen ten or more times. J is TRBJ1-4 and V is TRBV18; 9 bases are a match to TRBD1. CDR3 length: 14 residues. Unmatched junction bases numbered 3, after V lost 3 bases and J lost 7 bases. In germline, CDR1 is KGHSH, CDR2 LQKENI. DNA for the CDR3: TGTGCCAGCTCACCCGGACAGGGGCGTGAAAAACTGTTTTTT. As protein: CASSPGQGREKLFF.

This clonotype is medium-sized (0.01 to 0.1%). This chain connects TRBV27 to TRBJ1-6; unclear D gene. Trimming left V 2 bases short and J 0 bases short, with 14 bases between. The CDR3 is made up of 18 amino acids. The germline V gene has CDR1 MNHEY and CDR2 SMNVEV (reference sequence). CDR3 sequence (DNA): TGTGCCAGCAGTTTAGAGCCTCAAGGCAGCTCCTATAATTCACCCCTCCACTTT. Translating gives CASSLEPQGSSYNSPLHF.

This clonotype was picked up many times. This chain joins TRBV20-1 and TRBJ2-5; TRBD2 agrees at 7 bases. Germline lookup yields CDR1 DFQATT and CDR2 SNEGSKA (reference sequence). CDR3 length: 14 amino acids. The CDR3 loop is CGLQRDMYQETQYF. As DNA, the CDR3 is TGCGGCCTACAGCGGGATATGTACCAAGAGACCCAGTACTTC.

As regards this clonotype: At one end the junction does not follow the germline gene, possibly because of a read error. The chain combines TRBV6-1 with TRBJ1-4; no reliable D call. The CDR3 is 13 residues long. Germline V gives CDR1 MNHNS, CDR2 SASEGT. The CDR3 is CASSAAHEEKLFF. CDR3 coding DNA: TGTGCCAGTAGTGCGGCACATGAGGAAAAACTGTTTTTT.

The chain is built from TRBV20-1 and TRBJ1-2; TRBD1 is a possible D gene (6 bases). Trimming cost V 0 bases and J 6 bases, with 11 bases left between them. This CDR3 comprises 13 residues. Germline values: CDR1 DFQATT, CDR2 SNEGSKA (reference sequence). The CDR3 DNA follows: TGCAGTGCTAGAGATAGGGGGGCTGATGGCTACACCTTC. This encodes CSARDRGADGYTF.

There are many counts of this clonotype. The gene calls are TRBV7-9 and TRBJ2-5; 8 positions agree with TRBD1. The CDR3 contains 18 residues. V dropped 5 bases and J dropped 4; count of bases not matched to a gene: 18. Per the germline V gene, CDR1 is SEHNR and CDR2 is FQNEAQ (reference sequence). CDR3 amino acids: CASSLGQVGRRLGETQYF. CDR3 DNA: TGTGCCAGCAGCCTGGGACAGGTTGGTAGGAGACTAGGAGAGACCCAGTACTTC.

This clonotype has ten or more counts. CDR3 sequence: CASSYSTRPNQPQHF. CDR3 DNA: TGTGCCAGCAGTTACTCGACCCGGCCCAATCAGCCCCAGCATTTT. This chain links TRBV6-5 with TRBJ1-5, with D unresolved. V was clipped by 0 bases and J by 3 bases, with 9 bases between them. The CDR3 has 15 residues. The germline CDR1 and CDR2 sequences are MNHEY and SVGAGI.

This clonotype was recorded many times. The J gene is TRBJ2-2, the V gene TRBV29-1, with 9 nucleotides matching TRBD1. The CDR3 is 14 amino acids. Unmatched junction bases numbered 8, after V lost 6 bases and J lost 6 bases. Germline V gives CDR1 SQVTM, CDR2 ANQGSEA. CDR3 sequence (DNA): TGCAGCGTAGCTACAGGGGGCTTTGCCGGGGAGCTGTTTTTT. It specifies CSVATGGFAGELFF.

On this clonotype: This likely reflects a read error, since a far larger clone is one base away. The V gene is TRBV6-1, the J gene TRBJ2-2, with 8 bases identical to TRBD2. CDR3 length equals 18 residues. Germline V lookup: CDR1 MNHNS, CDR2 SASEGT. The CDR3 sequence: CPSSSGTVLAGPTGELFF. The CDR3 DNA is TGTCCCAGCAGTTCCGGCACGGTTCTAGCGGGCCCCACCGGGGAGCTGTTTTTT.

The V call is TRBV7-6, the J call TRBJ1-5; D is unresolved. The germline V and J ends were trimmed by 2 bases and 10 bases, with 21 bases remaining between them. The germline V gene encodes CDR1 SGHVS and CDR2 FNYEAQ. CDR3 length equals 16 residues. In DNA, the CDR3 is TGTGCCAGCAGCTTACCAGCAGGTGAGATAAGCAATCCCCAGCATTTT. This codes for CASSLPAGEISNPQHF.

This clonotype is termed medium-sized. This chain connects TRBV27 to TRBJ2-7; possible D gene TRBD1, 6 bases. The CDR3 is 13 amino acids. Trimming took 1 base from V and 3 from J, leaving 7 bases between them. CDR1 MNHEY and CDR2 SMNVEV come from the germline V gene (reference sequence). In DNA form, the CDR3 reads TGTGCCAGCAGTTTATTCAGGGGCTACGAGCAGTACTTC. Its protein product is CASSLFRGYEQYF.

This clonotype was seen at least ten times. V is TRBV7-9 and J is TRBJ2-1; TRBD2 matches at 10 bases. Germline values: CDR1 SEHNR, CDR2 FQNEAQ (reference sequence). Trimming removed 8 bases from V and 8 bases from J; junction bases left unmatched: 9. This CDR3 is 14 amino acids long. The CDR3 loop is CASRSSGSSDEQFF. CDR3 sequence (DNA): TGTGCCAGCCGATCTAGCGGGAGTTCAGATGAGCAGTTCTTC. Combining the CDR3 with reference TRBV7-9 and TRBJ2-1 gives the whole variable domain DTGVSQNPRHKITKRGQNVTFRCDPISEHNRLYWYRQTLGQGPEFLTYFQNEAQLEKSRLLSDRFSAERPKGSFSTLEIQRTEQGDSAMYLCASRSSGSSDEQFFGPGTRLTVL.

This clonotype is judged medium-sized. The rearrangement uses TRBV5-1 and TRBJ2-3; 8 bases line up with TRBD1. This CDR3 comprises 15 residues. With V trimmed by 4 bases and J by 8 bases, 12 bases remained unmatched. The germline CDR1 and CDR2 sequences are SGHRS and YFSETQ. DNA of the CDR3: TGCGCCAGCAGCGCCCCCGGGACAGGTTCGGGTACGCAGTATTTT. It is translated as CASSAPGTGSGTQYF.

Points on this clonotype: Without the conserved terminal phenylalanine or tryptophan, this CDR3 likely stems from a read error. In DNA, the CDR3 is TGTGCCAGCATTTTACCCAGGGTGGATGGCTACACCTCC. Protein: CASILPRVDGYTS. The chain employs TRBV28 and TRBJ1-2; possible D gene TRBD1, 5 bases. Germline CDR1 is MDHEN and CDR2 is SYDVKM. The length of the CDR3 is 13 residues.

The rearrangement links TRBV28 to TRBJ1-5; the D is unclear. The CDR3 runs 14 residues. Trimming shortened V by 9 bases and J by 1 base, and 13 bases separated the two germline ends. The V gene's germline CDR1 is MDHEN and CDR2 SYDVKM. The CDR3 here is CARSSTGSNQPQHF. The CDR3 bases are TGTGCCAGAAGCTCTACGGGCAGCAATCAGCCCCAGCATTTT.

This clonotype has ten or more counts. The gene calls are TRBV25-1 and TRBJ2-7, with TRBD1 matching 8 bases. The V gene end was trimmed by 1 base and the J gene end by 4 bases; junction bases not matched to a gene: 9. The CDR3 totals 16 residues. CDR1 and CDR2 (germline): MGHDK, SYGVNS. CDR3 region: CASSESWTGKWYEQYF. Written as DNA, the CDR3 is TGTGCCAGCAGTGAATCCTGGACAGGGAAGTGGTACGAGCAGTACTTC.

In its sample, this clonotype was seen many times. V gene TRBV7-9 combines with J gene TRBJ2-5; D possibly uses TRBD1 or TRBD2 (5 bases each). CDR3 length equals 16 residues. V was pared by 7 bases and J by 2 bases, with 20 bases between. Germline V gives CDR1 SEHNR, CDR2 FQNEAQ (reference sequence). The CDR3 region has the DNA TGTGCCAGCATCGCGCAGGGAGATGTGTTACAAGAGACCCAGTACTTC. Its protein is CASIAQGDVLQETQYF. Complete variable domain (other parts from reference TRBV7-9 and TRBJ2-5): DTGVSQNPRHKITKRGQNVTFRCDPISEHNRLYWYRQTLGQGPEFLTYFQNEAQLEKSRLLSDRFSAERPKGSFSTLEIQRTEQGDSAMYLCASIAQGDVLQETQYFGPGTRLLVL.

This clonotype was seen many times. V is TRBV7-9 and J is TRBJ1-1, with D maybe TRBD1 (6 bases). Trimming took 5 bases from V and 1 from J, leaving 17 bases between them. This CDR3 has 16 residues. Germline V gene lookup returns CDR1 SEHNR and CDR2 FQNEAQ (reference sequence). The CDR3 region has the DNA TGTGCCAGCAGCCGATCGGGGGCCTCATCGAACACTGAAGCTTTCTTT. It yields the protein CASSRSGASSNTEAFF.

The V and J genes are TRBV4-1 and TRBJ2-1; 12 bases fit TRBD2. The CDR3 runs to 15 residues. Trimming cost V 1 base and J 7 bases; bases outside gene matches: 2. The germline CDR1 and CDR2 sequences are MGHRA and YSYEKL. The CDR3 sequence: CASSQGTSGRNEQFF. In nucleotides, the CDR3 is TGCGCCAGCAGCCAAGGAACTAGCGGGAGGAATGAGCAGTTCTTC.

About this clonotype itself: A much larger clone differs by one base, so this may be a read error. The chain combines TRBV7-3 with TRBJ2-3; D possibly corresponds to TRBD1 (6 bases). CDR1 is SGHTA, CDR2 FQGTGA, per germline. This CDR3 has 15 residues. The DNA for the CDR3 is TGTGCCAGCACCTTAATTGGACAGAGCTCAGATACGCAGTATTTT. Protein: CASTLIGQSSDTQYF.